Listed below are T cell receptor beta chains from one sample, sequenced in a study of shared clonotypes between healthy human individuals. Sequenced by immunoSEQ multiplex PCR; TCRdb stores in-frame clones only, minus some. The sample contains about 1 million clones, around 74% of which appear only once. Source material: memory CD4+ T cells sorted from blood. All receptors derive from a man aged 18 to 29 in good health. CDR3s include the opening cysteine and the closing phenylalanine or tryptophan. The order of the fields is V gene, D gene, clone size, J gene, CDR3 protein, CDR3 DNA. D genes are given only for firm matches. A clone size is listed for some rows: how often the clone was seen (once, few, many), or a class if it is expanded.

TRBV7-2	NA	NA	TRBJ2-7	CASSLAGWYEQYF	TGTGCCAGCAGCTTAGCGGGCTGGTACGAGCAGTACTTC
TRBV18	TRBD2	NA	TRBJ2-3	CASSPTSGGRTDTQYF	TGTGCCAGCTCGCCCACTAGCGGGGGGAGAACAGATACGCAGTATTTT
TRBV28	TRBD1	few	TRBJ2-2	CATVWAGGTGELFF	TGTGCCACCGTATGGGCAGGGGGCACCGGGGAGCTGTTTTTT
TRBV28	NA	NA	TRBJ2-7	CASSPGTHEYF	TGTGCCAGCAGTCCCGGGACACATGAGTACTTC
TRBV5-1	TRBD2	NA	TRBJ2-7	CASSFQRGDSYEQYF	TGCGCCAGCAGCTTCCAGCGGGGGGACTCCTACGAGCAGTACTTC
TRBV28	TRBD1	NA	TRBJ1-2	CASSLKTGGGYTF	TGTGCCAGCAGTTTAAAGACAGGGGGTGGCTACACCTTC
TRBV20-1	TRBD2	many	TRBJ2-7	CRAGGNYEQYF	TGCAGGGCGGGGGGCAACTACGAGCAGTACTTC
TRBV7-2	NA	NA	TRBJ2-2	CASTLRLKTGELFF	TGTGCCAGCACCCTGAGGTTAAAGACCGGGGAGCTGTTTTTT
TRBV30	TRBD1	NA	TRBJ1-1	CAYYRGHTEAFF	TGTGCCTACTACAGGGGGCACACTGAAGCTTTCTTT
TRBV27	NA	NA	TRBJ1-6	CASSFYRDSLRDNSPLHF	TGTGCCAGCAGTTTCTACCGGGACTCCCTTCGGGATAATTCACCCCTCCACTTT
TRBV4-3	NA	NA	TRBJ2-7	CASIQVPIYEQYF	TGCGCCAGCATTCAGGTCCCGATATACGAGCAGTACTTC
TRBV6-1	TRBD1	many	TRBJ2-1	CASRTGTGGLNEQFF	TGTGCCAGCAGAACCGGGACAGGGGGCCTTAATGAGCAGTTCTTC
TRBV18	NA	NA	TRBJ1-3	CASSPDAFSGNTIYF	TGTGCCAGCTCACCAGACGCTTTCTCTGGAAACACCATATATTTT
TRBV9	NA	NA	TRBJ2-2	CASSVGGAAGELFF	TGTGCCAGCAGCGTAGGGGGGGCCGCCGGGGAGCTGTTTTTT
TRBV2	TRBD1	NA	TRBJ2-3	CASTRDRASTDTQYF	TGTGCCAGCACCAGAGACAGGGCGAGCACAGATACGCAGTATTTT
TRBV7-8	TRBD2	NA	TRBJ2-3	CASSWYGTSGSGDTQYF	TGTGCCAGCAGCTGGTACGGGACTAGCGGGAGTGGAGATACGCAGTATTTT
TRBV4-3	TRBD1	NA	TRBJ2-7	CASSQEAQQGAYEQYF	TGCGCCAGCAGCCAAGAAGCTCAGCAGGGGGCTTACGAGCAGTACTTC
TRBV7-2	TRBD2	NA	TRBJ2-5	CASSLGLAGGQETQYF	TGTGCCAGCAGCTTGGGACTAGCGGGAGGCCAAGAGACCCAGTACTTC
TRBV15	TRBD1	NA	TRBJ1-2	CATSSSTSDRGDYGYTF	TGTGCCACCAGCTCCTCGACCTCGGACAGGGGCGACTATGGCTACACCTTC
TRBV2	NA	NA	TRBJ1-1	CASSPAGSRTTEAFF	TGTGCCAGCAGCCCAGCGGGCTCTCGGACCACTGAAGCTTTCTTT
TRBV5-6	TRBD2	NA	TRBJ2-7	CASRAGLAPYEQYF	TGTGCCAGCAGAGCGGGACTAGCGCCCTACGAGCAGTACTTC
TRBV20-1	NA	once	TRBJ1-1	CSAPTGREAFF	TGCAGTGCTCCGACCGGGAGGGAAGCTTTCTTT
TRBV5-1	NA	once	TRBJ2-7	CASSLAGVPLYEQYF	TGCGCCAGCAGCTTGGCCGGGGTTCCCCTCTACGAGCAGTACTTC
TRBV7-2	NA	NA	TRBJ2-2	CASSQYTGELFF	TGTGCCAGCAGCCAATACACCGGGGAGCTGTTTTTT
TRBV15	NA	NA	TRBJ1-2	CATSRDQQANYGYTF	TGTGCCACCAGCAGAGATCAACAGGCAAACTATGGCTACACCTTC
TRBV18	TRBD1	NA	TRBJ2-7	CATSGDRVREQYF	TGTGCCACGTCGGGGGACAGGGTAAGAGAGCAGTACTTC
TRBV10-3	NA	few	TRBJ1-1	CAISERGSAEAFF	TGTGCCATCAGTGAGCGGGGGAGCGCTGAAGCTTTCTTT
TRBV5-8	TRBD2	NA	TRBJ2-2	CASSPGRLAGNTGELFF	TGTGCCAGCAGCCCGGGACGGCTAGCGGGGAACACCGGGGAGCTGTTTTTT
TRBV18	TRBD1	NA	TRBJ1-6	CASSPDTGEDSPLHF	TGTGCCAGCTCACCCGATACAGGGGAGGATTCACCCCTCCACTTT
TRBV4-2	TRBD2	NA	TRBJ2-3	CASSQGGLTSTDTQYF	TGTGCCAGCAGCCAAGGGGGACTAACTAGCACAGATACGCAGTATTTT
TRBV2	TRBD2	NA	TRBJ2-3	CASQDLLAGEADTQYF	TGTGCCAGCCAGGATTTACTAGCGGGGGAAGCAGATACGCAGTATTTT
TRBV4-3	NA	NA	TRBJ2-7	CASSRERGGSEQYF	TGCGCCAGCAGCCGGGAGCGAGGCGGCAGCGAGCAGTACTTC
TRBV30	NA	NA	TRBJ2-7	CAWSSDPSYEQYF	TGTGCCTGGAGTTCGGACCCCTCCTACGAGCAGTACTTC
TRBV19	TRBD1	NA	TRBJ1-2	CASSRQGDGYTF	TGTGCCAGTAGCCGACAGGGGGATGGCTACACCTTC
TRBV5-1	NA	NA	TRBJ2-2	CASSLRDRSTGELFF	TGCGCCAGCAGCTTGCGTGATAGGAGCACCGGGGAGCTGTTTTTT
TRBV18	TRBD1	NA	TRBJ1-1	CASSLQGVNTEAFF	TGTGCCAGCTCACTTCAGGGGGTGAACACTGAAGCTTTCTTT
TRBV2	TRBD2	once	TRBJ2-3	CASRGGQGLAVTDTQYF	TGTGCCAGCAGGGGAGGACAGGGACTAGCGGTCACAGATACGCAGTATTTT
TRBV2	NA	NA	TRBJ2-1	CASRQGPGNYNEQFF	TGTGCCAGCAGACAGGGACCGGGGAACTACAATGAGCAGTTCTTC
TRBV6-5	NA	few	TRBJ2-5	CASSTRETQYF	TGTGCCAGCAGTACAAGGGAGACCCAGTACTTC
TRBV19	NA	once	TRBJ2-3	CASSIFSGGSTDTQYF	TGTGCCAGTAGTATATTCTCTGGCGGTAGCACAGATACGCAGTATTTT
TRBV2	NA	NA	TRBJ2-7	CASSPDTLESGEQYF	TGTGCCAGCAGCCCCGACACCCTAGAATCGGGCGAGCAGTACTTC
TRBV19	NA	NA	TRBJ2-7	CACSRGGRSEQYF	TGTGCCTGTTCCAGAGGGGGACGGAGCGAGCAGTACTTC
TRBV18	TRBD1	NA	TRBJ1-2	CASSPLPPGGYGYTF	TGTGCCAGCTCACCACTTCCTCCAGGGGGCTATGGCTACACCTTC
TRBV7-2	TRBD2	NA	TRBJ2-1	CASSLPREGEQFF	TGTGCCAGCAGCCTCCCTCGGGAGGGAGAGCAGTTCTTC